The source of this T cell receptor beta chain is a study of T cell repertoires in cytomegalovirus infection. Overall study context: Based on public TCR beta signatures, there were indications of CMV infection and of a matching HLA type.

This clonotype has more than one count but fewer than ten. Looked up from germline, CDR1 is MNHEY and CDR2 is SVGAGI. The length of the CDR3 is 15 residues. J gave up 7 bases and V 5 bases, and 10 bases lay outside the gene matches. TCRdb ran MiXCR on the reads and lists one entry per CDR3 protein. Here the sample spans around 740,000 distinct CDR3 sequences, roughly 35% being singletons. This sequence originates from a human donor in good health (CMV status not recorded). Some clones in this sample may be carry-over from other donors' samples. Sequencing input: PBMCs. J is TRBJ2-2 and V is TRBV6-5; 7 bases map to TRBD1. As DNA, the CDR3 is TGTGCCAGCAGTACAGGGGATTTTGTTCACGGGGAGCTGTTTTTT. Encoded protein: CASSTGDFVHGELFF.